This TCR beta chain was profiled in a study of CD8+CD57+ T cells in acquired aplastic anemia. Looking at the study overall: Across the sorted CD4+ and CD8+ cells, DNA amounts averaged approximately 3 ug. Average CD4+ read depth in healthy donors was some 11 million reads.

Overall study results and limits: Patients and controls shared approximately 30 CD8+ CDR3 sequences. Controls and patients did not differ significantly in CD8+ Simpson's diversity.

Both TCR beta VDJ combination and CDR3 sequence profiling were carried out. Genomic DNA was the template for this profiling. Using its own MiXCR run on the reads, TCRdb lists one record per CDR3 protein. The table records about 160,000 distinct CDR3 sequences, about 48% of them present only once. The V and J ends lost 4 bases and 8 bases respectively, with 11 bases between them. Per the germline V gene, CDR1 is SNHLY and CDR2 is FYNNEI. CDR3 length equals 12 residues. As for this clonotype: Its antigen is currently unknown. Given the absence of the conserved phenylalanine or tryptophan at the CDR3 end, a read error is likely.

This TCR was sampled from a human donor in good health. The specimen sequenced was sorted CD4+, CD8+, or CD8+CD57+ T cells (not recorded which) from PBMCs. V is TRBV2 and J is TRBJ1-1; possibly TRBD1 for D (6 bases). In nucleotides, the CDR3 is TGTGCCAGCAGTGTCAGGGGCGCCGAAGCTTTCCTT. This encodes CASSVRGAEAFL.